This TCR beta chain emerged from a study of Graves' ophthalmopathy and Graves' hyperthyroidism. For repertoire sequencing, the TCR beta CDR3 regions were amplified from RNA transcripts. First-round RT-PCR employed HTBI primers, with a second-round multiplex PCR after it. TCRdb fed the multiplex PCR reads into MiXCR, producing one record per CDR3 protein. The sample has about 24,000 distinct CDR3 sequences, approximately 48% seen once. CDR3 length: 16 residues. V was clipped by 8 bases and J by 6 bases, with 25 bases between them. Germline lookup yields CDR1 LNHDA and CDR2 SQIVND (reference sequence). This clonotype was picked up many times.

The clonotype comes from an adult woman with stable Graves' hyperthyroidism. The sample taken for sequencing was peripheral blood. The rearrangement links TRBV19 to TRBJ1-2; weak D call: TRBD1 (6 bases). The CDR3 region is CASAEPGEEGINGYTF. The CDR3 nucleotides are TGTGCCAGTGCCGAACCAGGGGAAGAAGGAATAAATGGCTACACCTTC.